This entry lists 9 T cell receptor beta chains sequenced from one sample in a study of shared clonotypes between healthy human individuals. The naive CD8 population came from CD45RO-negative cells selected for CCR7, without terminally differentiated effector memory CD45RA+ cells. Repertoires were generated with immunoSEQ multiplex PCR, while TCRdb's copy carries only in-frame clones and drops some. This sample carries fewer than 800,000 clones, just over 90% of them seen once, and the ten largest clones take 24%. Sample: naive CD8+ T cells sorted from blood. The source of these receptors is a man aged 30-40 years in good health.

This chain connects TRBV11-1 to TRBJ2-1, with TRBD2 matching 12 bases. V was clipped by 4 bases and J by 10 bases; unmatched bases: 5. This CDR3 has 14 residues. The germline V gene encodes CDR1 SGHAT and CDR2 FQDESV (reference sequence). CDR3 region: CASSSLAGGNEQFF. The CDR3 DNA sequence: TGTGCCAGCAGCTCACTAGCGGGAGGAAACGAGCAGTTCTTC.

The CDR3 bases are TGTGCCAGCAGTCCCCGGGGTAGCGTGGAGCAGTTCTTC. It translates to CASSPRGSVEQFF. This rearrangement joins TRBV28 to TRBJ2-1; a weak D match, TRBD2 (5 bases). CDR1 and CDR2 from the germline V gene are MDHEN and SYDVKM. The CDR3 is 13 amino acids. V lost 5 bases to trimming and J lost 10 bases, with 15 bases between them.

On this clone itself: Distinct nucleotide sequences in the sample also encode this CDR3. The CDR3 here is CASSLQGYEQYF. The CDR3 DNA sequence: TGTGCCAGCAGCCTACAGGGTTACGAGCAGTACTTC. The rearrangement uses TRBV7-9 and TRBJ2-7, with a tentative D call TRBD1 (6 bases). Germline V gene sequence: CDR1 SEHNR, CDR2 FQNEAQ (reference sequence). The CDR3 runs to 12 residues. With 5 bases removed from V and 4 bases from J, the gap between germline ends came to 9 bases.

The chain couples TRBV14 to TRBJ2-1; D is perhaps TRBD1 or TRBD2 (5 bases each). The CDR3 has 15 residues. Germline V lookup: CDR1 SGHDN, CDR2 FVKESK. V was clipped by 4 bases and J by 0 bases, with 10 bases between them. CDR3 in DNA: TGTGCCAGCAGCCGACGGGACGACTCCTACAATGAGCAGTTCTTC. Encoded protein: CASSRRDDSYNEQFF. Filled out from reference TRBV14 and TRBJ2-1, the complete variable domain reads EAGVTQFPSHSVIEKGQTVTLRCDPISGHDNLYWYRRVMGKEIKFLLHFVKESKQDESGMPNNRFLAERTGGTYSTLKVQPAELEDSGVYFCASSRRDDSYNEQFFGPGTRLTVL.

The chain joins TRBV29-1 to TRBJ2-5; 7 bases agree with TRBD1. With V trimmed by 0 bases and J by 7 bases, 11 bases remained unmatched. Germline values: CDR1 SQVTM, CDR2 ANQGSEA. The CDR3 sequence is 15 residues long. CDR3 loop: CSVEEGDRARGTQYF. As DNA, the CDR3 is TGCAGCGTTGAAGAAGGTGACAGGGCCCGCGGGACCCAGTACTTC.

The chain couples TRBV27 to TRBJ2-7, with D uncertain. Trimming removed 1 base from V and 0 bases from J, with 7 bases in between. Germline V gene lookup returns CDR1 MNHEY and CDR2 SMNVEV (reference sequence). The CDR3 loop spans 14 amino acids. The CDR3 DNA reads TGTGCCAGCAGTTTATTCGCTCCCTCCTACGAGCAGTACTTC. Translating gives CASSLFAPSYEQYF.

The chain employs TRBV4-3 and TRBJ2-7, with a weak D call TRBD1 (6 bases). The CDR3 has 14 amino acids. CDR1 is LGHNA and CDR2 is YSLEER in the germline V gene. The V end lost 1 base, the J end lost 4 bases, and 11 bases lay between the germline ends. Here the CDR3 reads CASSQGGQNYEQYF. CDR3 coding DNA: TGCGCCAGCAGCCAAGGCGGACAGAATTACGAGCAGTACTTC.

Remarks on this clone: The sample has other DNA sequences that encode this CDR3 too. The chain carries TRBV7-9 and TRBJ2-7; D unclear. Between the trimmed V and J ends, which lost 5 bases and 3 bases, there was a span of 5 bases. The CDR3 length is 11 residues. Per germline, CDR1 SEHNR and CDR2 FQNEAQ (reference sequence). DNA of the CDR3: TGTGCCAGCAGCCGCGGCTACGAGCAGTACTTC. Encoded protein: CASSRGYEQYF. Looking up the rest from reference TRBV7-9 and TRBJ2-7 gives the full variable domain: DTGVSQNPRHKITKRGQNVTFRCDPISEHNRLYWYRQTLGQGPEFLTYFQNEAQLEKSRLLSDRFSAERPKGSFSTLEIQRTEQGDSAMYLCASSRGYEQYFGPGTRLTVT.

The chain recombines TRBV19 with TRBJ2-3; either TRBD1 or TRBD2 may supply D (8 bases each). Germline V gene lookup returns CDR1 LNHDA and CDR2 SQIVND (reference sequence). CDR3 length: 23 residues. Between the trimmed V and J ends, which lost 3 bases and 6 bases, there was a span of 40 bases. CDR3 in DNA: TGTGCCAGTAGTATTACAGGGGGAGACTCAGTTTTAGCGGGAAACCAAATGCGGGATACGCAGTATTTT. It translates to CASSITGGDSVLAGNQMRDTQYF.